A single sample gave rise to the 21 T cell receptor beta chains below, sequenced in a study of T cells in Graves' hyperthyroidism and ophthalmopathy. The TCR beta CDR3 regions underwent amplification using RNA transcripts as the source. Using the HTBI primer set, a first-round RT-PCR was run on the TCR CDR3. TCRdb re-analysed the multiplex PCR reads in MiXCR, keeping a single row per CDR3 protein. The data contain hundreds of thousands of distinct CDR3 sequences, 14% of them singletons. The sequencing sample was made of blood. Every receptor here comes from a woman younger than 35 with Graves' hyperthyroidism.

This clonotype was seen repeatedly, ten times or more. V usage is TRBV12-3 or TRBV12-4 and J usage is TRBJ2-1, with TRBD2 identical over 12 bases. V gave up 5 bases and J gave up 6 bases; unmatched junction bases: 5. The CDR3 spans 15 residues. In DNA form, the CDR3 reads TGTGCCAGCAGTGCTAGCGGGAGGGCCCCCAATGAGCAGTTCTTC. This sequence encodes CASSASGRAPNEQFF.

The CDR3 DNA follows: TGTGCCAGCAGCCCCTTAACGGCCTATGAGCAGTTCTTC. It specifies CASSPLTAYEQFF. This chain links TRBV7-9 with TRBJ2-1; the D is unclear. The CDR3 contains 13 residues. Deletions cut 5 bases from V and 8 bases from J, with 13 bases between. The germline V gene has CDR1 SEHNR and CDR2 FQNEAQ (reference sequence). Filled out from reference TRBV7-9 and TRBJ2-1, the complete variable domain reads DTGVSQNPRHKITKRGQNVTFRCDPISEHNRLYWYRQTLGQGPEFLTYFQNEAQLEKSRLLSDRFSAERPKGSFSTLEIQRTEQGDSAMYLCASSPLTAYEQFFGPGTRLTVL.

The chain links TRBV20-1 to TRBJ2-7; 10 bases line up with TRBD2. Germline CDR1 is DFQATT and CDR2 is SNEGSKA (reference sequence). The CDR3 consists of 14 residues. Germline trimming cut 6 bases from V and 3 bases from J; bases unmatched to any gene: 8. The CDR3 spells CSAKSGTSVYEQYF. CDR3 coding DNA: TGCAGTGCAAAGTCCGGGACTAGCGTCTACGAGCAGTACTTC.

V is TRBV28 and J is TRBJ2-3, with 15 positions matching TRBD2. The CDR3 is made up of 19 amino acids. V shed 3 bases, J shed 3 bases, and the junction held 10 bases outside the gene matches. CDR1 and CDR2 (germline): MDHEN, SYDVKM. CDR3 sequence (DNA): TGTGCCAGCAGTTTGAAGCTCCCGGGACTAGCGGGAGGTACAGATACGCAGTATTTT. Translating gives CASSLKLPGLAGGTDTQYF.

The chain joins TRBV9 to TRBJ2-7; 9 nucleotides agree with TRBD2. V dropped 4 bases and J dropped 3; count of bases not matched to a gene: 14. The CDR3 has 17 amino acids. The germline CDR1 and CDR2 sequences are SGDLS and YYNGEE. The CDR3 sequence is CASSPEASGTTFYEQYF. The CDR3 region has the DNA TGTGCCAGCAGCCCCGAGGCTAGCGGGACTACCTTCTACGAGCAGTACTTC. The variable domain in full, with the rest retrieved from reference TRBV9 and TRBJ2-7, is DSGVTQTPKHLITATGQRVTLRCSPRSGDLSVYWYQQSLDQGLQFLIQYYNGEERAKGNILERFSAQQFPDLHSELNLSSLELGDSALYFCASSPEASGTTFYEQYFGPGTRLTVT.

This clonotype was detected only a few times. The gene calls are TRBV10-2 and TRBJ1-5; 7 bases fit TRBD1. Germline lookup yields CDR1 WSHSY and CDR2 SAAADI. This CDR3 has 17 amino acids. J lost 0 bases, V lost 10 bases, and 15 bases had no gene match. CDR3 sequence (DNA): TGCGCCAACTTCCGACAGGGACGGTCCCTTAGCAATCAGCCCCAGCATTTT. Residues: CANFRQGRSLSNQPQHF.

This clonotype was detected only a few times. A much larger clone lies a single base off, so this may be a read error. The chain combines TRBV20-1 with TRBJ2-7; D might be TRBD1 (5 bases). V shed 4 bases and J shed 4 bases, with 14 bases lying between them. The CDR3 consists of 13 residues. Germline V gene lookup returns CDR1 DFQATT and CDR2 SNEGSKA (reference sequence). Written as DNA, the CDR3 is TGCAGTGCTATAAGGGGCAGGGTATACGAGCAGTACTTC. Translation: CSAIRGRVYEQYF.

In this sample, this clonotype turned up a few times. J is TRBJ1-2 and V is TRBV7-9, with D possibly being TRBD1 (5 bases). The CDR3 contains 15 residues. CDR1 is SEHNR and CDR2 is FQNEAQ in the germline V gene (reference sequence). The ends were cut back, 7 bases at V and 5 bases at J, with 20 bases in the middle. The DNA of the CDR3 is TGTGCCAGCACCATTGAGATCGGGGGACGATATGGCTACACCTTC. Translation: CASTIEIGGRYGYTF.

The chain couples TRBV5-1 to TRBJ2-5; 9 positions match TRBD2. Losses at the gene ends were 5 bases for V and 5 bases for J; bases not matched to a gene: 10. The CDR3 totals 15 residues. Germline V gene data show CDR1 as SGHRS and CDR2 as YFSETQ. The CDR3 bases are TGCGCCAGCAGACGTGTAGCGGGAGAGCAGGAGACCCAGTACTTC. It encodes CASRRVAGEQETQYF.

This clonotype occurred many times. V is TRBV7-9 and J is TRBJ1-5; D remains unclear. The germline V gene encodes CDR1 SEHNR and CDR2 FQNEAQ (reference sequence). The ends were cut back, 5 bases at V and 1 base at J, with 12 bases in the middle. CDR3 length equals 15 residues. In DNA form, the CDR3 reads TGTGCCAGCAGCCCGGACCCGGGCAGCAATCAGCCCCAGCATTTT. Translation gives CASSPDPGSNQPQHF.

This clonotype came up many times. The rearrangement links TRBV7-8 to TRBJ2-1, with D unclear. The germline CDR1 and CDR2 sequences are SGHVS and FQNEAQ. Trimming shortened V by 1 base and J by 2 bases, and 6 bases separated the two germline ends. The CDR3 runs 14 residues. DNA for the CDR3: TGTGCCAGCAGCTTAGTAGGTACCTACAATGAGCAGTTCTTC. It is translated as CASSLVGTYNEQFF.

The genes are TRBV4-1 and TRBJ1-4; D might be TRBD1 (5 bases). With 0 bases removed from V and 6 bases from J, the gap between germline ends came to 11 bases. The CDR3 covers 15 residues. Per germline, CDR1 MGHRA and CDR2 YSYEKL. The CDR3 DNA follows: TGCGCCAGCAGCCAAGAGAACTTAGGGGATGAAAAACTGTTTTTT. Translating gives CASSQENLGDEKLFF.

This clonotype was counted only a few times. CDR3 in amino acids: CASSRMGPQTEAFF. CDR3 in DNA: TGCGCCAGCAGCCGCATGGGGCCTCAGACTGAAGCTTTCTTT. J is TRBJ1-1 and V is TRBV4-1; weak D call: TRBD1 (5 bases). V was pared by 4 bases and J by 5 bases, with 14 bases between. The CDR3 is 14 amino acids. Germline assignment: CDR1 MGHRA and CDR2 YSYEKL.

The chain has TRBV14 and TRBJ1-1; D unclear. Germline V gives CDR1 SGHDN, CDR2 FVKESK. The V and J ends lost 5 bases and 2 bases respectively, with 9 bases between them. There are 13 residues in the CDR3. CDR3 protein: CASSTQHNTEAFF. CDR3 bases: TGTGCCAGCAGCACACAACATAACACTGAAGCTTTCTTT.

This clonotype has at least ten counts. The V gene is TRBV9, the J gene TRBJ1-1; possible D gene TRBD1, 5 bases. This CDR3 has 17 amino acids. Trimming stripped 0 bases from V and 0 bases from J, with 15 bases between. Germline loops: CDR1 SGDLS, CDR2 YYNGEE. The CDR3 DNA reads TGTGCCAGCAGCGTAGGAGGACATCCCTCTTTGAACACTGAAGCTTTCTTT. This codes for CASSVGGHPSLNTEAFF.

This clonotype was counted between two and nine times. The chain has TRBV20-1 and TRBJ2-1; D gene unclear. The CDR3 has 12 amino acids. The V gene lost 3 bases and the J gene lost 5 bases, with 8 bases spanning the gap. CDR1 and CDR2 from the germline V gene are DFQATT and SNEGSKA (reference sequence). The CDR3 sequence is CSASQGNNEQFF. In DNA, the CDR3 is TGCAGTGCTAGCCAAGGGAACAATGAGCAGTTCTTC.

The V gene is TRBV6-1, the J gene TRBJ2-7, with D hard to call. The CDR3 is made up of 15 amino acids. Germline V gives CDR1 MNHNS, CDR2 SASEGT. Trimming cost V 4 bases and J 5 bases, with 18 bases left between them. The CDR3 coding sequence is TGTGCCAGCAGTGGGATCTCCGGACCGCTCAACGAGCAGTACTTC. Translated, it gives CASSGISGPLNEQYF.

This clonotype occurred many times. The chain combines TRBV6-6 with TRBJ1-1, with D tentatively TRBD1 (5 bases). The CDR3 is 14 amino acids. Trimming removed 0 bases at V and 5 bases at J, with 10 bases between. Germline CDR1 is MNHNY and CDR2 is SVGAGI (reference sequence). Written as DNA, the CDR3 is TGTGCCAGCAGTTACTCAGGGGAGTTGACTGAAGCTTTCTTT. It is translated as CASSYSGELTEAFF.

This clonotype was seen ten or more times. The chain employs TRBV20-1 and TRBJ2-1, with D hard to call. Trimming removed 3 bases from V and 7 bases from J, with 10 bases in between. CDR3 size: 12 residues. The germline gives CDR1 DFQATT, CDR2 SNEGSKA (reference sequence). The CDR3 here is CSASPTENEQFF. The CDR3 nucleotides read TGCAGTGCTAGCCCGACTGAAAATGAGCAGTTCTTC.

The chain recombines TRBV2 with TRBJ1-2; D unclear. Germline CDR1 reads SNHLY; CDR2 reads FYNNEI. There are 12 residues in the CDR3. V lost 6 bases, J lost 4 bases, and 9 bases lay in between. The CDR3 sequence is CASRIQSYGYTF. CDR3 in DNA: TGTGCCAGCAGGATTCAAAGCTATGGCTACACCTTC.

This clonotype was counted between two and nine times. CDR3 loop: CASSRDGIYEQYF. The DNA of the CDR3 is TGTGCCAGCAGTCGCGACGGTATCTACGAGCAGTACTTC. The chain joins TRBV2 to TRBJ2-7; no clear D. Germline V gives CDR1 SNHLY, CDR2 FYNNEI. V shed 5 bases and J shed 3 bases, with 11 bases lying between them. This CDR3 is built from 13 residues. The complete variable domain, with remaining parts taken from reference TRBV2 and TRBJ2-7, reads EPEVTQTPSHQVTQMGQEVILRCVPISNHLYFYWYRQILGQKVEFLVSFYNNEISEKSEIFDDQFSVERPDGSNFTLKIRSTKLEDSAMYFCASSRDGIYEQYFGPGTRLTVT.